This passage covers 28 T cell receptor beta chains from one sample sequenced in a study of blood T cell repertoires in COVID-19. Profiling relied on immunoSEQ multiplex PCR, and the TCRdb table lists in-frame clones only, not all of them. Seen here are about 240,000 clones, roughly four fifths observed once, and the top ten hold less than 3.5%. The sequenced material came from peripheral blood. Receptor source: a woman under 30 with acute or convalescent COVID-19.

Concerning this clone itself: The CDR3 end shows no conserved phenylalanine or tryptophan, and so a read error is likely. This sequence joins TRBV5-1 and TRBJ1-1; D not resolved. Germline lookup yields CDR1 SGHRS and CDR2 YFSETQ. CDR3 length equals 13 residues. V lost 5 bases, J lost 1 base, and 9 bases lay in between. CDR3 sequence (DNA): TGCGCCAGCAGGGCCCTCGGGAACACTGAAGCTTTCCTT. Protein sequence: CASRALGNTEAFL.

The CDR3 is CASSFSLDQPQHF. For the CDR3, the DNA is TGTGCCAGCAGTTTCAGTCTGGATCAGCCCCAGCATTTT. V usage is TRBV12-3 or TRBV12-4 and J usage is TRBJ1-5; D call uncertain. The V and J ends lost 3 bases and 5 bases respectively, with 8 bases between them. The CDR3 length is 13 residues.

This clone was seen only once. This chain connects TRBV3-1 (or the pseudogene TRBV3-2) to TRBJ2-2, with D possibly being TRBD1 (5 bases). Germline V gene data show CDR1 as LGHDT and CDR2 as YNNKEL (reference sequence). The CDR3 length is 14 residues. V was clipped by 4 bases and J by 4 bases, with 10 bases between them. As DNA, the CDR3 is TGTGCCAGCAGCCGTGGGGCGAGCACCGGGGAGCTGTTTTTT. Protein: CASSRGASTGELFF.

V usage is TRBV5-1 and J usage is TRBJ2-1; a possible D gene is TRBD2 (7 bases). The CDR3 has 16 residues. V shed 0 bases and J shed 8 bases, with 18 bases lying between them. Germline assignment: CDR1 SGHRS and CDR2 YFSETQ. This CDR3 is CASSLASGGQVYEQFF. The CDR3 nucleotides are TGCGCCAGCAGCTTGGCCTCGGGGGGACAAGTCTATGAGCAGTTCTTC.

The V gene is TRBV29-1, the J gene TRBJ2-4; 8 bases map to TRBD2. The CDR3 has 15 amino acids. Germline CDR1 SQVTM, CDR2 ANQGSEA. V lost 2 bases and J lost 4; bases outside the gene matches: 7. In nucleotides, the CDR3 is TGCAGCGTTGAAAGGGGACCGGGAGGGAAAAACATTCAGTACTTC. As protein: CSVERGPGGKNIQYF.

The chain links TRBV27 to TRBJ1-3, with D maybe TRBD1 (6 bases). Germline V gives CDR1 MNHEY, CDR2 SMNVEV (reference sequence). V shed 3 bases and J shed 1 base, with 7 bases lying between them. The length of the CDR3 is 14 residues. CDR3 in amino acids: CASSLRGSGNTIYF. CDR3 nucleotides: TGTGCCAGCAGTTTGAGGGGGTCTGGAAACACCATATATTTT.

CDR3 amino acids: CASSLEGQGNQPQHF. CDR3 DNA sequence: TGCGCCAGCAGCTTGGAGGGACAGGGAAATCAGCCCCAGCATTTT. The V call is TRBV5-1, the J call TRBJ1-5, with 9 bases that match TRBD1. Germline V gene sequence: CDR1 SGHRS, CDR2 YFSETQ. V was pared by 0 bases and J by 4 bases, with 2 bases of the junction left unmatched. The CDR3 has 15 residues.

Remarks on this clone: Within the sample, other DNA sequences also encode this same CDR3. This chain joins TRBV7-2 and TRBJ2-1, with TRBD2 identical over 9 bases. Germline V lookup: CDR1 SGHTA, CDR2 FQGNSA. This CDR3 spans 15 amino acids. Trimming cost V 3 bases and J 4 bases; bases outside gene matches: 4. The chain's CDR3 is CASSLGLAGYNEQFF. The CDR3 region has the DNA TGTGCCAGCAGCTTGGGGCTAGCGGGGTACAATGAGCAGTTCTTC.

The J gene is TRBJ2-7, the V gene TRBV12-3 or TRBV12-4; TRBD2 aligns across 7 bases. J was trimmed by 1 base and V by 4 bases; bases with no gene match: 1. There are 13 residues in the CDR3. The CDR3 here is CASSWTRSYEQYF. CDR3 DNA: TGTGCCAGCAGTTGGACTAGGTCCTACGAGCAGTACTTC.

This chain connects TRBV5-5 to TRBJ1-1; possibly TRBD1 for D (5 bases). The CDR3 covers 12 residues. Trimming cost V 1 base and J 8 bases, with 9 bases left between them. CDR1 is SGHKS and CDR2 is YYEKEE in the germline V gene (reference sequence). CDR3 nucleotide sequence: TGTGCCAGCAGCTTGTGGGGCGCGGAAGCTTTCTTT. Encoded protein: CASSLWGAEAFF.

The chain recombines TRBV25-1 with TRBJ2-1, with D perhaps TRBD2 (7 bases). Trimming took off 4 bases at V and 6 bases at J, with 25 bases between the two ends. CDR3 length: 18 residues. Germline lookup yields CDR1 MGHDK and CDR2 SYGVNS. Written as DNA, the CDR3 is TGTGCCAGCAGTGTTGACAGTCCTTTGGGGGGGCTAAGCAATGAGCAGTTCTTC. Translating it yields CASSVDSPLGGLSNEQFF. Combining the CDR3 with reference TRBV25-1 and TRBJ2-1 gives the whole variable domain EADIYQTPRYLVIGTGKKITLECSQTMGHDKMYWYQQDPGMELHLIHYSYGVNSTEKGDLSSESTVSRIRTEHFPLTLESARPSHTSQYLCASSVDSPLGGLSNEQFFGPGTRLTVL.

In its sample, this clone was seen once. The V and J genes are TRBV7-2 and TRBJ2-1; no clear D gene. The V end lost 5 bases, the J end lost 3 bases, and 5 bases lay between the germline ends. Germline lookup yields CDR1 SGHTA and CDR2 FQGNSA. This CDR3 spans 12 amino acids. The CDR3 DNA follows: TGTGCCAGCAGCGCCTACTACAATGAGCAGTTCTTC. Protein product: CASSAYYNEQFF.

The chain is built from TRBV5-8 and TRBJ2-1, with 11 bases matching TRBD2. The CDR3 spans 15 residues. Trimming removed 4 bases from V and 3 bases from J; junction bases left unmatched: 3. Germline loops: CDR1 SGHTS, CDR2 YDEGEE. The CDR3 loop reads CASSPGTSGYNEQFF. The CDR3, as DNA: TGTGCCAGCAGCCCCGGGACTAGCGGCTACAATGAGCAGTTCTTC.

This clone was seen only a few times. The junction shows a germline mismatch at one end, possibly a read error. The chain recombines TRBV7-2 with TRBJ2-7; no definite D call. The germline V gene encodes CDR1 SGHTA and CDR2 FQGNSA. The CDR3 totals 15 residues. CDR3 loop: CASSPSPQPSFEQYF. The CDR3 DNA reads TGTGCCAGCAGCCCTAGTCCCCAACCGTCCTTCGAGCAGTACTTC.

The chain has TRBV6-4 and TRBJ2-5; D may be TRBD2 (5 bases). Trimming cost V 8 bases and J 3 bases, with 19 bases left between them. This CDR3 is 15 amino acids long. Germline V gene lookup returns CDR1 MRHNA and CDR2 SNTAGT. The CDR3 reads CASPSGAEEEETQYF. CDR3 coding DNA: TGTGCCAGCCCCAGCGGCGCGGAGGAGGAAGAGACCCAGTACTTC.

This clone appeared a single time. The V call is TRBV2, the J call TRBJ2-1, with 12 bases fitting TRBD2. The CDR3 runs to 17 residues. V was pared by 3 bases and J by 4 bases, with 7 bases of the junction left unmatched. Germline loops: CDR1 SNHLY, CDR2 FYNNEI. The CDR3 sequence is CASSETSGSKSYNEQFF. DNA for the CDR3: TGTGCCAGCAGTGAGACTAGCGGGAGTAAATCTTACAATGAGCAGTTCTTC.

The rearrangement joins TRBV28 to TRBJ2-3; D remains unclear. Germline CDR1 reads MDHEN; CDR2 reads SYDVKM. This CDR3 contains 12 residues. V was shortened by 6 bases and J by 4 bases, with 8 bases between the two germline ends. CDR3 DNA: TGTGCCAGCAGCCGGGTTCCAGATACGCAGTATTTT. This gives the protein CASSRVPDTQYF.

The rearrangement links TRBV28 to TRBJ2-1; D unresolved. The ends were cut back, 3 bases at V and 3 bases at J, with 3 bases in the middle. Germline-derived CDR1 and CDR2 are MDHEN and SYDVKM. This CDR3 spans 12 amino acids. The CDR3 sequence: CASSFYYNEQFF. DNA for the CDR3: TGTGCCAGCAGTTTCTACTACAATGAGCAGTTCTTC.

The rearrangement joins TRBV29-1 to TRBJ2-1, with 10 positions matching TRBD1. CDR3 length: 16 residues. Germline V gene data show CDR1 as SQVTM and CDR2 as ANQGSEA. Trimming removed 6 bases from V and 6 bases from J; junction bases left unmatched: 14. CDR3 protein: CSVPGQGGSYSNEQFF. CDR3 in DNA: TGCAGCGTACCCGGACAGGGGGGCAGCTATTCCAATGAGCAGTTCTTC.

This clone was counted a single time. This sequence joins TRBV30 and TRBJ2-3; perhaps TRBD1 as D (6 bases). V shed 1 base and J shed 4 bases, with 12 bases lying between them. The CDR3 runs to 14 residues. Per the germline V gene, CDR1 is GTSNPN and CDR2 is SVGIG (reference sequence). CDR3 in DNA: TGTGCCTGGAGTGGCTGGGGGCCGGCAGATACGCAGTATTTT. This translates into CAWSGWGPADTQYF.

In its sample, this clone was seen a few times. The chain is built from TRBV30 and TRBJ1-5; D is ambiguous. The germline V gene encodes CDR1 GTSNPN and CDR2 SVGIG (reference sequence). V was pared by 2 bases and J by 4 bases, with 6 bases between. The length of the CDR3 is 12 residues. The CDR3 DNA follows: TGTGCCTGGAGTACCGGGAATCAGCCCCAGCATTTT. This sequence encodes CAWSTGNQPQHF.

Only one count was recorded for this clone. The rearrangement joins TRBV2 to TRBJ2-5, with 8 bases fitting TRBD1. Germline CDR1 reads SNHLY; CDR2 reads FYNNEI. The CDR3 length is 14 residues. J was trimmed by 5 bases and V by 4 bases; bases with no gene match: 6. The CDR3 reads CASSAQGAWETQYF. Here the CDR3 DNA reads TGTGCCAGCAGTGCCCAGGGGGCGTGGGAGACCCAGTACTTC.

This chain joins TRBV7-9 and TRBJ2-5; 7 bases match TRBD2. The trim removed 1 base at V and 4 bases at J, leaving 6 bases unmatched. Germline assignment: CDR1 SEHNR and CDR2 FQNEAQ (reference sequence). The CDR3 runs to 15 residues. The CDR3 DNA reads TGTGCCAGCAGCTTAGGCCTAGCGGAGGGAGAGACCCAGTACTTC. This encodes CASSLGLAEGETQYF.

The table lists this clone with a count of one. The V call is TRBV27, the J call TRBJ1-5, with no clear D. This CDR3 has 14 amino acids. V was clipped by 1 base and J by 0 bases, with 4 bases between them. Germline assignment: CDR1 MNHEY and CDR2 SMNVEV (reference sequence). CDR3 region: CASSLFSSNQPQHF. In nucleotides, the CDR3 is TGTGCCAGCAGTTTATTTAGTAGCAATCAGCCCCAGCATTTT.

This sequence joins TRBV6-2 or TRBV6-3 and TRBJ1-2; D gene unclear. V gave up 0 bases and J gave up 8 bases, with 7 bases separating them. Per the germline V gene, CDR1 is MNHEY and CDR2 is SVGEGT. The CDR3 sequence is 12 residues long. CDR3 sequence (DNA): TGTGCCAGCAGTTACTCGCAGTGGGGCTACACCTTC. Translating it yields CASSYSQWGYTF.

This chain uses TRBV7-2 with TRBJ2-5; weak D call: TRBD1 (5 bases). Germline loops: CDR1 SGHTA, CDR2 FQGNSA. Trimming left V 4 bases short and J 6 bases short, with 12 bases between. This CDR3 comprises 13 residues. The CDR3 here is CASSYGAQKTQYF. The CDR3 DNA reads TGTGCCAGCAGCTATGGGGCGCAGAAGACCCAGTACTTC.

To note about this clone: One end of the junction is discordant with germline, which a read error may explain. The chain carries TRBV28 and TRBJ2-1; D is unclear. This CDR3 region has 10 residues. Germline V gives CDR1 MDHEN, CDR2 SYDVKM. The CDR3: CASSYIEQFF. CDR3 bases: TGTGCCAGCAGTTACATTGAGCAGTTCTTC.

This chain links TRBV21-1 with TRBJ1-3. TRBV21-1 is annotated as a pseudogene. This CDR3 is built from 18 residues. The CDR3 sequence: CASSKDMVGGSSGNTIYF. In DNA form, the CDR3 reads TGTGCCAGCAGCAAAGATATGGTCGGCGGAAGCTCTGGAAACACCATATATTTT.